This TCR beta chain was captured by sequencing in a study of T-cell memory formation after mild COVID-19. General study points: Balance between CD4 and CD8 was seen in clones contracting day 15 to 85, and a CD4+ lean was seen in later expanders.

Trimming shortened V by 6 bases and J by 7 bases, and 13 bases separated the two germline ends. Germline-derived CDR1 and CDR2 are ENHRY and SYGVKD. The CDR3 contains 12 residues. Each CDR3 protein is one row after TCRdb ran MiXCR on the 5' RACE reads. Of hundreds of thousands of distinct CDR3 sequences listed, around 15% are singletons. As for this clonotype: The antigen remains unidentified.

The V gene is TRBV10-3, the J gene TRBJ2-7; tentative D call: TRBD2 (5 bases). The TCR comes from an adult woman who had mild COVID-19 (a few samples of this study predate the infection). Cell type and time point are not known. Sequencing was performed on PBMCs or a T cell subset sorted from them (not recorded which). As DNA, the CDR3 is TGTGCCATCAGGGACTCGGCTGGAGAGCAGTACTTC. Protein sequence: CAIRDSAGEQYF.